One sample yielded the 25 T cell receptor beta chains listed below, sequenced in a study of CD4 T cells in relation to SARS-CoV-2 and coronaviruses. TCRdb's table, derived via immunoSEQ multiplex PCR, lists solely in-frame clones and lacks some. Of about 41,000 clones in the sample, approximately 80% were seen once. These TCRs' antigens remain unknown. Sample: naive CD4+ T cells from PBMCs, cultured in vitro. Stated subset: naive CD4+ T cells isolated by negative enrichment. The receptors shown here come from an adult with COVID-19.

The chain links TRBV19 to TRBJ2-5; TRBD2 matches 12 bases. V was pared by 6 bases and J by 2 bases, with 4 bases of the junction left unmatched. Per the germline V gene, CDR1 is LNHDA and CDR2 is SQIVND (reference sequence). This CDR3 is 15 amino acids long. The CDR3 nucleotides read TGTGCCAGTAGCAGGACTAGCGGGACACAAGAGACCCAGTACTTC. It specifies CASSRTSGTQETQYF.

The genes are TRBV7-2 and TRBJ1-1; the match to TRBD1 covers 7 bases. Trimming cost V 0 bases and J 5 bases; bases outside gene matches: 9. From germline, CDR1 is SGHTA and CDR2 FQGNSA. This CDR3 spans 16 amino acids. CDR3 nucleotides: TGTGCCAGCAGCTTAGCACTTAGACAGGGAGAAACTGAAGCTTTCTTT. Its translation: CASSLALRQGETEAFF.

The chain joins TRBV30 to TRBJ2-5; D is uncertain. Germline values: CDR1 GTSNPN, CDR2 SVGIG (reference sequence). Trimming took off 3 bases at V and 5 bases at J, with 13 bases between the two ends. The CDR3 covers 13 residues. In nucleotides, the CDR3 is TGTGCCTGGAGCTCCCGAGACATGGAGACCCAGTACTTC. Its protein product is CAWSSRDMETQYF.

The chain employs TRBV24-1 and TRBJ1-3; 11 bases are a match to TRBD1. There are 16 residues in the CDR3. The ends lost 3 bases at V and 2 bases at J; junction bases unmatched: 2. Germline V gene lookup returns CDR1 KGHDR and CDR2 SFDVKD. The DNA of the CDR3 is TGTGCCACCAGTGATCTGGGACAGGGGGCTGGAAACACCATATATTTT. It codes for CATSDLGQGAGNTIYF.

The V call is TRBV5-6, the J call TRBJ1-5, with D tentatively TRBD1 (5 bases). Trimming stripped 5 bases from V and 2 bases from J, with 17 bases between. CDR3 length equals 16 residues. Germline V CDR1 and CDR2: SGHDT, YYEEEE. CDR3 loop: CASSFGVRGGNQPQHF. The CDR3 region has the DNA TGTGCCAGCAGTTTTGGAGTGAGGGGTGGCAATCAGCCCCAGCATTTT.

The chain combines TRBV6-5 with TRBJ2-3; 8 bases fit TRBD1. The CDR3 extends over 15 amino acids. V gave up 0 bases and J gave up 2 bases; unmatched junction bases: 1. The germline V gene has CDR1 MNHEY and CDR2 SVGAGI. This CDR3 reads CASSYSDRVTDTQYF. CDR3 in DNA: TGTGCCAGCAGTTACTCGGACAGGGTCACAGATACGCAGTATTTT.

The gene calls are TRBV7-2 and TRBJ2-6; TRBD1 matches at 7 bases. The CDR3 covers 16 residues. The germline gives CDR1 SGHTA, CDR2 FQGNSA. Germline trimming cut 3 bases from V and 4 bases from J; bases unmatched to any gene: 6. In DNA, the CDR3 is TGTGCCAGCAGCTTCCCACAGGGGTCGGGGGCCAACGTCCTGACTTTC. It translates to CASSFPQGSGANVLTF.

The chain joins TRBV28 to TRBJ1-2; D ambiguous. CDR1 is MDHEN, CDR2 SYDVKM, per germline. The CDR3 loop spans 12 amino acids. V was cut by 3 bases and J by 5 bases, with 7 bases left in between. Written as DNA, the CDR3 is TGTGCCAGCAGTTTGGGGTCATATGGCTACACCTTC. Translating gives CASSLGSYGYTF.

This clone appeared a few times. The V and J genes are TRBV19 and TRBJ1-2; TRBD1 agrees at 10 bases. V lost 6 bases to trimming and J lost 7 bases; unmatched junction nucleotides: 8. Germline CDR1 is LNHDA and CDR2 is SQIVND (reference sequence). The CDR3 runs to 14 residues. The CDR3 reads CASRADRGAPGYTF. CDR3 sequence (DNA): TGTGCCAGTAGGGCGGACAGGGGGGCTCCTGGCTACACCTTC.

This clone was recorded a few times. The chain carries TRBV18 and TRBJ2-3; D may correspond to TRBD1 or TRBD2 (6 bases each). In germline, CDR1 is KGHSH, CDR2 LQKENI. The CDR3 length is 17 residues. V shed 3 bases and J shed 6 bases, with 22 bases lying between them. CDR3 sequence (DNA): TGTGCCAGCTCACCGCAAAGGGCTCCTCAAGGGGGGGATACGCAGTATTTT. Protein sequence: CASSPQRAPQGGDTQYF.

This clone has more than one count but fewer than ten. The rearrangement joins TRBV30 to TRBJ1-5; 7 nucleotides match TRBD1. The CDR3 is made up of 15 amino acids. J lost 3 bases, V lost 0 bases, and 5 bases had no gene match. Looked up from germline, CDR1 is GTSNPN and CDR2 is SVGIG (reference sequence). The CDR3 reads CAWSVLGTVNQPQHF. CDR3 in DNA: TGTGCCTGGAGTGTATTGGGGACAGTCAATCAGCCCCAGCATTTT.

The rearrangement joins TRBV28 to TRBJ1-5, with a tentative D call TRBD1 (5 bases). The CDR3 length is 11 residues. Germline values: CDR1 MDHEN, CDR2 SYDVKM. Trimming cost V 5 bases and J 16 bases, with 15 bases left between them. CDR3 loop: CASSDSVGVHF. As DNA, the CDR3 is TGTGCCAGCAGTGACAGCGTGGGGGTCCATTTT.

The genes are TRBV5-5 and TRBJ2-6, with 9 bases matching TRBD1. CDR3 size: 17 residues. Per the germline V gene, CDR1 is SGHKS and CDR2 is YYEKEE (reference sequence). V was pared by 4 bases and J by 0 bases, with 5 bases of the junction left unmatched. The CDR3 is CASSRTGAPSGANVLTF. CDR3 nucleotide sequence: TGTGCCAGCAGCCGGACAGGGGCTCCCTCTGGGGCCAACGTCCTGACTTTC.

V gene TRBV19 combines with J gene TRBJ2-1, with TRBD2 matching 8 bases. V shed 5 bases, J shed 0 bases, and the junction held 3 bases outside the gene matches. Germline values: CDR1 LNHDA, CDR2 SQIVND (reference sequence). The CDR3 consists of 15 residues. The CDR3 nucleotides are TGTGCCAGTAGTTTGAGCGGGAGCTCCTACAATGAGCAGTTCTTC. Encoded protein: CASSLSGSSYNEQFF.

The chain combines TRBV5-1 with TRBJ2-2; D not certain. Deletions cut 1 base from V and 6 bases from J, with 13 bases between. Germline V gene sequence: CDR1 SGHRS, CDR2 YFSETQ. The CDR3 has 15 amino acids. The CDR3, as DNA: TGCGCCAGCAGCTTGAGAGATATGGTCGCCGGGGAGCTGTTTTTT. Translated: CASSLRDMVAGELFF.

The chain combines TRBV28 with TRBJ2-7; 13 bases line up with TRBD2. Germline trimming cut 3 bases from V and 4 bases from J; bases unmatched to any gene: 0. CDR1 is MDHEN, CDR2 SYDVKM, per germline. The CDR3 loop spans 14 amino acids. In DNA, the CDR3 is TGTGCCAGCAGTTTGACTAGCGGGAGGTACGAGCAGTACTTC. Residues: CASSLTSGRYEQYF.

This clone was seen once. V usage is TRBV19 and J usage is TRBJ1-4; TRBD1 aligns across 7 bases. Germline CDR1 LNHDA, CDR2 SQIVND (reference sequence). The CDR3 is 16 residues long. J gave up 5 bases and V 5 bases, and 11 bases lay outside the gene matches. Here the CDR3 reads CASSPYQTTGNEKLFF. In DNA form, the CDR3 reads TGTGCCAGTAGTCCCTACCAGACGACAGGGAATGAAAAACTGTTTTTT. Drawing the rest from reference TRBV19 and TRBJ1-4, the complete variable domain is DGGITQSPKYLFRKEGQNVTLSCEQNLNHDAMYWYRQDPGQGLRLIYYSQIVNDFQKGDIAEGYSVSREKKESFPLTVTSAQKNPTAFYLCASSPYQTTGNEKLFFGSGTQLSVL.

The chain links TRBV6-5 to TRBJ2-5; 7 bases align to TRBD1. Germline V gives CDR1 MNHEY, CDR2 SVGAGI. V was clipped by 4 bases and J by 4 bases; unmatched bases: 12. CDR3 length equals 16 residues. CDR3 amino acids: CASSFEPGQLGETQYF. The CDR3 nucleotides read TGTGCCAGCAGTTTCGAACCGGGACAGCTTGGAGAGACCCAGTACTTC.

V usage is TRBV7-3 and J usage is TRBJ1-5; 9 bases line up with TRBD1. This CDR3 has 17 amino acids. The germline CDR1 and CDR2 sequences are SGHTA and FQGTGA. The ends lost 5 bases at V and 1 base at J; junction bases unmatched: 9. The CDR3 DNA sequence: TGTGCCAGCAGCCATAGCGGGACAGGGAAGAGCAATCAGCCCCAGCATTTT. Protein: CASSHSGTGKSNQPQHF.

The J gene is TRBJ2-6, the V gene TRBV28; TRBD2 matches 7 bases. CDR1 and CDR2 (germline): MDHEN, SYDVKM. The CDR3 is 15 amino acids. Trimming removed 3 bases from V and 1 base from J; junction bases left unmatched: 0. The CDR3 spells CASSFGGSGANVLTF. The CDR3 DNA is TGTGCCAGCAGTTTCGGGGGGTCTGGGGCCAACGTCCTGACTTTC.

The chain employs TRBV7-9 and TRBJ2-1; 13 nucleotides match TRBD2. The CDR3 runs to 20 residues. In germline, CDR1 is SEHNR, CDR2 FQNEAQ (reference sequence). V dropped 5 bases and J dropped 0; count of bases not matched to a gene: 13. In nucleotides, the CDR3 is TGTGCCAGCAGCACGCCCGGGACTAGCGGGATTGTAAGCTCCTACAATGAGCAGTTCTTC. It is translated as CASSTPGTSGIVSSYNEQFF.

J is TRBJ2-1 and V is TRBV7-2; D is undetermined. This CDR3 spans 14 amino acids. Germline V gives CDR1 SGHTA, CDR2 FQGNSA. Trimming took off 1 base at V and 6 bases at J, with 10 bases between the two ends. The CDR3 coding sequence is TGTGCCAGCAGCTTAGAATCCCGATCCAATGAGCAGTTCTTC. Translated, it gives CASSLESRSNEQFF. The variable domain in full, completed from reference TRBV7-2 and TRBJ2-1, reads GAGVSQSPSNKVTEKGKDVELRCDPISGHTALYWYRQSLGQGLEFLIYFQGNSAPDKSGLPSDRFSAERTGGSVSTLTIQRTQQEDSAVYLCASSLESRSNEQFFGPGTRLTVL.

V usage is TRBV7-7 and J usage is TRBJ2-2; a possible D gene is TRBD2 (5 bases). This CDR3 contains 15 residues. V was shortened by 2 bases and J by 4 bases, with 11 bases between the two germline ends. Germline CDR1 and CDR2: SSHAT and FNYEAQ (reference sequence). CDR3 DNA: TGTGCCAGCAGCTTAAATAGGGCGGGCACCGGGGAGCTGTTTTTT. This gives the protein CASSLNRAGTGELFF.

The CDR3 spells CAISESLTTTYEQYF. CDR3 nucleotide sequence: TGTGCCATCAGTGAGTCGTTAACAACTACCTACGAGCAGTACTTC. This sequence joins TRBV10-3 and TRBJ2-7, with D unresolved. The CDR3 consists of 15 residues. Trimming cost V 0 bases and J 2 bases, with 11 bases left between them. Germline CDR1 is ENHRY and CDR2 is SYGVKD.

For the CDR3, the DNA is TGTGCCAGCAGGGGGACTAGCGGCACAGATACGCAGTATTTT. Its translation: CASRGTSGTDTQYF. The gene calls are TRBV6-6 and TRBJ2-3; 10 positions match TRBD2. The CDR3 covers 14 residues. V lost 6 bases, J lost 1 base, and 1 base stayed unmatched. CDR1 and CDR2 (germline): MNHNY, SVGAGI (reference sequence).